The 5 T cell receptor beta chains below were found in one sample sequenced in a study of cytomegalovirus exposure and HLA in healthy donors. The PCR ran on 60 Vbeta and 13 Jbeta primers. Only in-frame clones appear in the TCRdb table, and some are missing; sequencing was by immunoSEQ multiplex PCR. The sample has 90,000 to 140,000 clones, 77% seen once. The sample comprised PBMCs. The receptors derive from a woman between 40 and 50 years old in good health and CMV-seropositive.

The chain carries TRBV10-3 and TRBJ1-6; 9 bases are a match to TRBD1. The junction had 4 bases not matched to a gene; V was cut back by 2 bases and J by 8 bases. This CDR3 contains 15 residues. Germline V lookup: CDR1 ENHRY, CDR2 SYGVKD. The chain's CDR3 is CAISEVGQGYSPLHF. DNA for the CDR3: TGTGCCATCAGTGAGGTGGGACAGGGATATTCACCCCTCCACTTT.

The chain recombines TRBV7-9 with TRBJ2-7; TRBD2 matches 7 bases. With V trimmed by 7 bases and J by 6 bases, 6 bases remained unmatched. Germline values: CDR1 SEHNR, CDR2 FQNEAQ (reference sequence). This CDR3 has 12 amino acids. Written as DNA, the CDR3 is TGTGCCAGCAAGAAGGGAGGGATCGAGCAGTACTTC. This gives the protein CASKKGGIEQYF.

This clone was found a few times. V and J are TRBV6-6 and TRBJ1-1, with TRBD1 matching over 8 bases. V lost 7 bases, J lost 5 bases, and 9 bases stayed unmatched. The CDR3 length is 14 residues. Germline V gives CDR1 MNHNY, CDR2 SVGAGI (reference sequence). The CDR3 DNA reads TGTGCCAGCATTCAACGGACAGGGTATACTGAAGCTTTCTTT. This gives the protein CASIQRTGYTEAFF.

The CDR3 sequence: CASSSGQLLAKNIQYF. The CDR3 region has the DNA TGTGCCAGCAGCTCGGGACAGCTTCTAGCCAAAAACATTCAGTACTTC. The chain recombines TRBV5-4 with TRBJ2-4, with 7 positions matching TRBD1. V shed 3 bases and J 0 bases; nucleotides not matched to a gene: 6. The CDR3 consists of 16 residues. Germline loops: CDR1 SGHNT, CDR2 YYREEE (reference sequence).

This clone was recorded a few times. This rearrangement joins TRBV19 to TRBJ2-3; TRBD2 matches at 7 bases. Germline loops: CDR1 LNHDA, CDR2 SQIVND (reference sequence). The CDR3 is 14 residues long. V lost 1 base, J lost 5 bases, and 3 bases stayed unmatched. The CDR3 bases are TGTGCCAGTAGTATAGCGGGAGGTCTAGATACGCAGTATTTT. Its protein is CASSIAGGLDTQYF. Together with reference TRBV19 and TRBJ2-3, the CDR3 gives the full variable domain: DGGITQSPKYLFRKEGQNVTLSCEQNLNHDAMYWYRQDPGQGLRLIYYSQIVNDFQKGDIAEGYSVSREKKESFPLTVTSAQKNPTAFYLCASSIAGGLDTQYFGPGTRLTVL.